This T cell receptor beta chain was captured by sequencing in a study of naive and memory T cell subsets. Points from the study as a whole: Especially in CD8 cells, naive repertoires contained a few larger clonotypes, possibly CD45RA-re-expressing memory cells. Naive and memory subsets had different power law exponents for TCR abundance.

CDR3 length: 14 amino acids. CDR1 is LNHDA and CDR2 is SQIVND in the germline V gene (reference sequence). V gave up 1 base and J gave up 0 bases, with 7 bases separating them. Sequential positive selection took CD4 T cells first, then CD8 T cells. Remarks on this clonotype: Its cognate antigen is unknown.

Both TRBC1 and TRBC2 were covered by a beta constant-region primer of two equimolar oligonucleotides. Ligated cDNA was amplified by four rounds of PCR with nested alpha and beta constant-region primers and SP2. TCRdb re-derived calls from the UMI-ligation and nested PCR reads in MiXCR, one entry per CDR3 protein. The sample lists tens of thousands of distinct CDR3 sequences, about 8.2% occurring once. The TCR was taken from a human donor in good health. Input material: naive CD8+ T cells from blood. The rearrangement joins TRBV19 to TRBJ2-7, with D hard to call. Written as DNA, the CDR3 is TGTGCCAGTAGTATAGCGGAAGGCTCCTACGAGCAGTACTTC. It translates to CASSIAEGSYEQYF.